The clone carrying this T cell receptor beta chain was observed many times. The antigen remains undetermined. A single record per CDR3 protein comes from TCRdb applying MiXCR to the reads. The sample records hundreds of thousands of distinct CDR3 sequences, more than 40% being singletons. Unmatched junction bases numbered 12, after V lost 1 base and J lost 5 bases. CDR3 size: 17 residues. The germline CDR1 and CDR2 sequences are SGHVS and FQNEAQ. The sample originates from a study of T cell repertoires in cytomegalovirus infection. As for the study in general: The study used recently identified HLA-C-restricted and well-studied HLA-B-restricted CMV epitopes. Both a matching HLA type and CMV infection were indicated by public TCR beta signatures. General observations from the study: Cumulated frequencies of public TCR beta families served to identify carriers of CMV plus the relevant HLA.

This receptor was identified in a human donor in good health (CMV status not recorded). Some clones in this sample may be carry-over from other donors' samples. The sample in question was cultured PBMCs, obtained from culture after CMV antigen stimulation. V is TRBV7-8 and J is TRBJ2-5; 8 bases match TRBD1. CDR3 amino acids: CASSLVIGGRGRETQYF. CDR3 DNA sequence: TGTGCCAGCAGCTTAGTCATCGGTGGCAGGGGGCGGGAGACCCAGTACTTC.